This TCR beta chain was recovered during a study of T cells in Graves' hyperthyroidism and ophthalmopathy. The CDR3 spans 14 residues. V lost 1 base to trimming and J lost 3 bases, with 9 bases between them. The germline V gene encodes CDR1 LGHNT and CDR2 FRNRAP. This clonotype has just a few counts. The CDR3 regions of TCR beta were amplified from RNA transcripts. The TCR CDR3 first-round RT-PCR relied on the HTBI primer set. TCRdb reprocessed the multiplex PCR reads with MiXCR, giving one entry per CDR3 protein. Here the sample spans about 540,000 distinct CDR3 sequences, about 45% being singletons. The chain joins TRBV12-5 to TRBJ1-2; D gene uncertain. This clonotype originated in a woman aged 18-29 years with Graves' hyperthyroidism. The sample consisted of peripheral blood or thyroid tissue (not recorded which). The CDR3 loop reads CASGLAGVDYGYTF. DNA of the CDR3: TGTGCTAGTGGTTTGGCGGGTGTAGACTATGGCTACACCTTC.